Each of the 2 T cell receptor beta chains below was sequenced from the same sample in a study of response to subunit inactivated influenza vaccine. From the RT-PCR reads, TCRdb called clonotypes with MiXCR, one entry per CDR3 protein. This sample has about 700,000 distinct CDR3 sequences, with over 11% found just once. The material was PBMCs from blood, obtained 14 to 15 days before vaccination. These receptors all stem from a man between 45 and 60 years old who received an inactivated influenza vaccine.

The gene calls are TRBV15 and TRBJ2-1; TRBD2 matches 7 bases. The CDR3 sequence is 14 residues long. Germline assignment: CDR1 LNHNV and CDR2 YYDKDF (reference sequence). Trimming at V came to 1 base and at J to 4 bases, leaving 1 base not matched to a gene. CDR3 in amino acids: CATSRAGGYNEQFF. CDR3 sequence (DNA): TGTGCCACCAGCAGAGCGGGGGGTTACAATGAGCAGTTCTTC. Using reference TRBV15 and TRBJ2-1 for the parts outside the CDR3, the full variable domain is DAMVIQNPRYQVTQFGKPVTLSCSQTLNHNVMYWYQQKSSQAPKLLFHYYDKDFNNEADTPDNFQSRRPNTSFCFLDIRSPGLGDTAMYLCATSRAGGYNEQFFGPGTRLTVL.

The sample holds a few counts of this clonotype. V gene TRBV7-2 combines with J gene TRBJ2-3; the match to TRBD2 covers 9 bases. The CDR3 is made up of 16 amino acids. Germline CDR1 SGHTA, CDR2 FQGNSA. V lost 0 bases to trimming and J lost 2 bases; unmatched junction nucleotides: 3. The CDR3 DNA is TGTGCCAGCAGCTTAGCGGCTAGCGGGGTCACAGATACGCAGTATTTT. It specifies CASSLAASGVTDTQYF. Full variable domain (missing parts from reference TRBV7-2 and TRBJ2-3): GAGVSQSPSNKVTEKGKDVELRCDPISGHTALYWYRQSLGQGLEFLIYFQGNSAPDKSGLPSDRFSAERTGGSVSTLTIQRTQQEDSAVYLCASSLAASGVTDTQYFGPGTRLTVL.